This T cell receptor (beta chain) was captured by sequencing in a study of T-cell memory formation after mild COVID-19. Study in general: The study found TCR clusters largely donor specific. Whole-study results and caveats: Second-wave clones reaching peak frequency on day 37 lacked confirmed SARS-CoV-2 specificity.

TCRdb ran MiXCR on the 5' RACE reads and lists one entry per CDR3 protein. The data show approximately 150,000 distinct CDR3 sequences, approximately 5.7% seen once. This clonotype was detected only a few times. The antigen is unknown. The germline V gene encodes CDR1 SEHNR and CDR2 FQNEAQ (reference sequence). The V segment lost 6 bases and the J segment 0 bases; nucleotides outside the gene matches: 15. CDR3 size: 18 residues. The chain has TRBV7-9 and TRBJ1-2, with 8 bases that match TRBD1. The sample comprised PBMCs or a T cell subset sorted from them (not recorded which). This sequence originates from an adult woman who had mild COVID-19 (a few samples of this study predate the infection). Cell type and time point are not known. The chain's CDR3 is CASRQQTAGTGPNYGYTF. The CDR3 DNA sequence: TGTGCCAGCAGGCAACAAACCGCCGGGACAGGTCCTAACTATGGCTACACCTTC.